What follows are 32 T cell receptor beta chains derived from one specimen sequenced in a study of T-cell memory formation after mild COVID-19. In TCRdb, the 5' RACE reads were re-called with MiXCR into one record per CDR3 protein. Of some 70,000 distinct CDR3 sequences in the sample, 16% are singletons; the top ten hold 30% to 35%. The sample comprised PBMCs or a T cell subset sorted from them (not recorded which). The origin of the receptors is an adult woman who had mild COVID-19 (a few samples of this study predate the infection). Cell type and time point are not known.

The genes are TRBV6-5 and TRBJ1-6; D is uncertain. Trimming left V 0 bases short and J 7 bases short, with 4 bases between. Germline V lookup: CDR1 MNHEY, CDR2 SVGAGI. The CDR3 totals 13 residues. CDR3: CASSYSGNSPLHF. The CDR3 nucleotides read TGTGCCAGCAGTTACTCGGGGAATTCACCCCTCCACTTT.

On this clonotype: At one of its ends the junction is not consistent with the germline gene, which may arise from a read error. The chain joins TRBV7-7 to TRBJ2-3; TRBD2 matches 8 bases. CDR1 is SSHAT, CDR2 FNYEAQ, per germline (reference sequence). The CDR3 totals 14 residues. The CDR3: CASSFGGARDTQYF. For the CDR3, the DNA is TGTGCTAGCAGCTTCGGGGGGGCGAGGGATACGCAGTATTTT.

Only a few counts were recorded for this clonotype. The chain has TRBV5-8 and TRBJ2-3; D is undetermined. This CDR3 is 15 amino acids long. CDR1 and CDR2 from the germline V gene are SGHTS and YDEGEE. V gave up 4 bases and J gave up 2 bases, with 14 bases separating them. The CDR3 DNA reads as TGTGCCAGCAGCCCGGGTACTTATGACACAGATACGCAGTATTTT. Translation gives CASSPGTYDTDTQYF.

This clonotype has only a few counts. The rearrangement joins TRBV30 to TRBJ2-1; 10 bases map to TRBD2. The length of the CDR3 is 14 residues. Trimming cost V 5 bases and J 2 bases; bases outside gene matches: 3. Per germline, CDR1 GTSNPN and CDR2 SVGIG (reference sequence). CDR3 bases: TGTGCCTGGGTAGCGGGAGGAGCCTACAATGAGCAGTTCTTC. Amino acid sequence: CAWVAGGAYNEQFF. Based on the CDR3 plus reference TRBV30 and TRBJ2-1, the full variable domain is SQTIHQWPATLVQPVGSPLSLECTVEGTSNPNLYWYRQAAGRGLQLLFYSVGIGQISSEVPQNLSASRPQDRQFILSSKKLLLSDSGFYLCAWVAGGAYNEQFFGPGTRLTVL.

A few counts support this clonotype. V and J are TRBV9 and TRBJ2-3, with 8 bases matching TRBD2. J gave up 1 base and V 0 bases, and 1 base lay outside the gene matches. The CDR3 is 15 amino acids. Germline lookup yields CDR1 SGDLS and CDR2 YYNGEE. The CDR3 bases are TGTGCCAGCAGCGTAGGACTAGCGCGCACAGATACGCAGTATTTT. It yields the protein CASSVGLARTDTQYF.

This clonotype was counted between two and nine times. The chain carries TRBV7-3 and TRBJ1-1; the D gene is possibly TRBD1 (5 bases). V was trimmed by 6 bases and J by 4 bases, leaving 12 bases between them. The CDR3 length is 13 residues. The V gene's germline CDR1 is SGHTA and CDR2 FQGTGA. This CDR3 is CASSSGTVTEAFF. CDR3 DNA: TGTGCCAGCAGTTCTGGGACGGTCACTGAAGCTTTCTTT. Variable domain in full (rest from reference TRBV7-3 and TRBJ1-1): GAGVSQTPSNKVTEKGKYVELRCDPISGHTALYWYRQSLGQGPEFLIYFQGTGAADDSGLPNDRFFAVRPEGSVSTLKIQRTERGDSAVYLCASSSGTVTEAFFGQGTRLTVV.

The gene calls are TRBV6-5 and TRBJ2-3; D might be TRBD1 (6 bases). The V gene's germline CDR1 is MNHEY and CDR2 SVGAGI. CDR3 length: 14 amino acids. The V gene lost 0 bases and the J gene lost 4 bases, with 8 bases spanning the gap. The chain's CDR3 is CASSYSQGSDTQYF. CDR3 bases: TGTGCCAGCAGTTACTCTCAGGGGTCAGATACGCAGTATTTT.

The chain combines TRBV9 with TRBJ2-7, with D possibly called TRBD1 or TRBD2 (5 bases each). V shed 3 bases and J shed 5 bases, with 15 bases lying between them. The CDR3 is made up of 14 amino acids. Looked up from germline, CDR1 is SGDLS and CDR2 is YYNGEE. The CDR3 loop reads CASSAGPKIHEQYF. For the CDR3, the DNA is TGTGCCAGCAGCGCGGGGCCCAAGATTCACGAGCAGTACTTC. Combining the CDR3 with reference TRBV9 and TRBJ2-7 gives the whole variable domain DSGVTQTPKHLITATGQRVTLRCSPRSGDLSVYWYQQSLDQGLQFLIQYYNGEERAKGNILERFSAQQFPDLHSELNLSSLELGDSALYFCASSAGPKIHEQYFGPGTRLTVT.

In nucleotides, the CDR3 is TGTGCCAGCATTTTAGGGGACACCGGGGAGCTGTTTTTT. Its translation: CASILGDTGELFF. This rearrangement joins TRBV2 to TRBJ2-2; possibly TRBD1 for D (5 bases). The CDR3 length is 13 residues. Looked up from germline, CDR1 is SNHLY and CDR2 is FYNNEI. Deletions cut 7 bases from V and 3 bases from J, with 9 bases between.

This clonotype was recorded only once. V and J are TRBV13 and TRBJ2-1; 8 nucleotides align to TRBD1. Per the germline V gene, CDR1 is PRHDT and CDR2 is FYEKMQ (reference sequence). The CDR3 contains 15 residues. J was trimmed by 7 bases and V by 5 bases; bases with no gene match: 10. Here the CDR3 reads CASSTDRGPRNEQFF. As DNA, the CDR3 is TGTGCCAGCAGCACAGACAGGGGCCCTCGGAATGAGCAGTTCTTC.

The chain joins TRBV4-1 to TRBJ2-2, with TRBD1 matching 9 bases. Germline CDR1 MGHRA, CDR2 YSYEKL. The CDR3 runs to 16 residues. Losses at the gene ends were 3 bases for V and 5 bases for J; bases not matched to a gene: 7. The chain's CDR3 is CASSHDGTGITGELFF. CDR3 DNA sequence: TGCGCCAGCAGCCATGATGGGACAGGGATTACCGGGGAGCTGTTTTTT.

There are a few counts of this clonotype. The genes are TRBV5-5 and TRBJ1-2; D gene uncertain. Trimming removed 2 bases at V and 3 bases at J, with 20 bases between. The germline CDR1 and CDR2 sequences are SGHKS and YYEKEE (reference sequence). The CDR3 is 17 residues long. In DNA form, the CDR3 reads TGTGCCAGCAGCTTACCTCATCTCCGGAGCCCCGACTATGGCTACACCTTC. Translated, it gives CASSLPHLRSPDYGYTF.

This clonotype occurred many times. The CDR3 reads CASSLKGWGGTLVENIQYF. In DNA form, the CDR3 reads TGTGCCAGCAGCTTGAAAGGCTGGGGGGGAACCTTAGTGGAAAACATTCAGTACTTC. The chain employs TRBV5-5 and TRBJ2-4; 7 nucleotides align to TRBD2. V was pared by 1 base and J by 5 bases, with 18 bases of the junction left unmatched. The CDR3 length is 19 residues. Germline V lookup: CDR1 SGHKS, CDR2 YYEKEE (reference sequence).

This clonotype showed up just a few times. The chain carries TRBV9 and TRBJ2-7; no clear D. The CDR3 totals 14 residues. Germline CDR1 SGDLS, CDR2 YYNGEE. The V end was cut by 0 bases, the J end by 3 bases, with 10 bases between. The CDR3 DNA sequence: TGTGCCAGCAGCGTAGGAATGGAGCGCTACGAGCAGTACTTC. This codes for CASSVGMERYEQYF.

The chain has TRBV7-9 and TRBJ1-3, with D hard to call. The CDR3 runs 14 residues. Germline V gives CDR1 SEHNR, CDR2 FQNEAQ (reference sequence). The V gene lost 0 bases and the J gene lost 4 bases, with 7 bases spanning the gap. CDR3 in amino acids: CASSLATNGNTIYF. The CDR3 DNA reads TGTGCCAGCAGCTTAGCGACAAACGGAAACACCATATATTTT.

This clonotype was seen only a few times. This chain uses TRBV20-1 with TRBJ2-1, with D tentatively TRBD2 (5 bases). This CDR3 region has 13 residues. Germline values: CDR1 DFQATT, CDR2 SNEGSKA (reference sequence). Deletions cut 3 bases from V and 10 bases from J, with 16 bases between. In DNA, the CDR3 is TGCAGTGCTAGTAATGGACTGGCGGCCGAGCAGTTCTTC. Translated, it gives CSASNGLAAEQFF.

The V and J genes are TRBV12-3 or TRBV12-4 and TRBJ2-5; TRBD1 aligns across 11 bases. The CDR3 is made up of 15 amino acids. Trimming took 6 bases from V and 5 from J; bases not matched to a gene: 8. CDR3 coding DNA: TGTGCCAGCAGCTCCGGGACAGGGGGTCTGGAGACCCAGTACTTC. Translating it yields CASSSGTGGLETQYF.

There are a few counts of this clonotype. The CDR3 bases are TGTGCCAGCAGTGCACAGGGTTTGGCGACTCGCCCCCAGCATTTT. This encodes CASSAQGLATRPQHF. The chain links TRBV27 to TRBJ1-5, with D tentatively TRBD1 (6 bases). The CDR3 spans 15 residues. Germline-derived CDR1 and CDR2 are MNHEY and SMNVEV (reference sequence). With 5 bases removed from V and 10 bases from J, the gap between germline ends came to 21 bases.

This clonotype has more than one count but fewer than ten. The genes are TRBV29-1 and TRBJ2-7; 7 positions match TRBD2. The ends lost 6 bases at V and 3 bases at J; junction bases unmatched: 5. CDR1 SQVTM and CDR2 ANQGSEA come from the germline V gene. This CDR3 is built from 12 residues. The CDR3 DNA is TGCAGCGTGAGGGCGGGGGTCTACGAGCAGTACTTC. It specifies CSVRAGVYEQYF.

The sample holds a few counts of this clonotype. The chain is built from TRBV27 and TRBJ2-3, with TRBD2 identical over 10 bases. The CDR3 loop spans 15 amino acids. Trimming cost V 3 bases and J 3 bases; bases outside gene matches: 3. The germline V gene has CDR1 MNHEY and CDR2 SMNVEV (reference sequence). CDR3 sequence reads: CASSLASGGTDTQYF. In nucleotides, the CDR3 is TGTGCCAGCAGTTTGGCTAGCGGGGGAACAGATACGCAGTATTTT.

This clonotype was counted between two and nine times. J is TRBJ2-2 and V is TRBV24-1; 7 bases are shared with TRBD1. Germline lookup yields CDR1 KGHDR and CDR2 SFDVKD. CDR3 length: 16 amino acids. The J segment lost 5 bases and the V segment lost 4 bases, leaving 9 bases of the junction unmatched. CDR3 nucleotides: TGTGCCACCAGTGACTCTACAGGGGTTTTAACCGGGGAGCTGTTTTTT. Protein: CATSDSTGVLTGELFF.

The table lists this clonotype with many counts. The CDR3 coding sequence is TGTGCCAGCAGCTTAAGCGCGGGGCGTTACAATGAGCAGTTCTTC. This gives the protein CASSLSAGRYNEQFF. The chain carries TRBV7-6 and TRBJ2-1; possibly TRBD2 for D (6 bases). CDR1 is SGHVS and CDR2 is FNYEAQ in the germline V gene. The CDR3 totals 15 residues. V gave up 2 bases and J gave up 4 bases, with 12 bases separating them.

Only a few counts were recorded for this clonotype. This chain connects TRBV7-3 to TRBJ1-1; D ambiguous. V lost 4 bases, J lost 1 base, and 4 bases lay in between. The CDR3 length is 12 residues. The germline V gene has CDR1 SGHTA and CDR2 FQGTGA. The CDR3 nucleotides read TGTGCCAGCAGCTCCGCGAACACTGAAGCTTTCTTT. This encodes CASSSANTEAFF.

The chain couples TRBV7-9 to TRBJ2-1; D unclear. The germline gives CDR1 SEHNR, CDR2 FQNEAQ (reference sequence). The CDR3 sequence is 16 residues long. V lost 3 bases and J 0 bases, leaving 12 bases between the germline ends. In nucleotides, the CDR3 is TGTGCCAGCAGCTTCCCCGTACTAAGCTCCTACAATGAGCAGTTCTTC. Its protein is CASSFPVLSSYNEQFF.

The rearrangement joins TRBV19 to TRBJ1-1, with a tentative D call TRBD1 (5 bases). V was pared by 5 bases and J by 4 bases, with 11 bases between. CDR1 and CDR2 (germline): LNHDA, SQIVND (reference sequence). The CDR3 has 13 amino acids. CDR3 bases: TGTGCCAGTAGTTGGGGCTTGGGCACTGAAGCTTTCTTT. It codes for CASSWGLGTEAFF.

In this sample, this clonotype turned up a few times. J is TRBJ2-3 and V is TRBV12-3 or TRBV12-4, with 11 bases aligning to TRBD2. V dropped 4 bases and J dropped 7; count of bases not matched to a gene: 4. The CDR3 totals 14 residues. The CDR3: CASSSSGRLYTQYF. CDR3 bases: TGTGCCAGCAGTTCTAGCGGGAGGTTATATACGCAGTATTTT.

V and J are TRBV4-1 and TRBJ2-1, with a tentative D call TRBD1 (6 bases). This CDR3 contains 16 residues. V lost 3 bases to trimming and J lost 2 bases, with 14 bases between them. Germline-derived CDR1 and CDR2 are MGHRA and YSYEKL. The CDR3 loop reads CASSQTDSPPYNEQFF. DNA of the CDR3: TGCGCCAGCAGCCAGACGGACAGTCCACCCTACAATGAGCAGTTCTTC.

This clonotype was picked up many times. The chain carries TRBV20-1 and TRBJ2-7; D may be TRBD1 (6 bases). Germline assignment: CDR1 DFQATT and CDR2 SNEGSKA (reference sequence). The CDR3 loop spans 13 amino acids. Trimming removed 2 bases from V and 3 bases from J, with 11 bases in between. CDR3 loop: CSARPRGHYEQYF. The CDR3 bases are TGCAGTGCTAGACCACGGGGACACTACGAGCAGTACTTC.

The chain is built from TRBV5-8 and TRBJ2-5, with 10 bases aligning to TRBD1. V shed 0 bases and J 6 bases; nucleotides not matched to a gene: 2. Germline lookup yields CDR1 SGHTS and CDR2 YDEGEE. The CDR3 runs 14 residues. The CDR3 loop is CASSLGQGAQTQYF. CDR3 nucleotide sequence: TGTGCCAGCAGCTTGGGACAGGGGGCGCAGACCCAGTACTTC.

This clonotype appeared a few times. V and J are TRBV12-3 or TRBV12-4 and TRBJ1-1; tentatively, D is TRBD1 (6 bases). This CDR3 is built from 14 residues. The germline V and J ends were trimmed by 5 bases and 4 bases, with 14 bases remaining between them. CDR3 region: CASSVDGGGTEAFF. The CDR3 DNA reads TGTGCCAGCAGTGTCGATGGGGGCGGCACTGAAGCTTTCTTT.

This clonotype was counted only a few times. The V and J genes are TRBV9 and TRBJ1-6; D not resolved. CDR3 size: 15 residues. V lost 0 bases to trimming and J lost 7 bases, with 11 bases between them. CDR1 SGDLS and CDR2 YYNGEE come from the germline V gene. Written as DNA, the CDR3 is TGTGCCAGCAGCGTAGACGGCAGAATCAATTCACCCCTCCACTTT. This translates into CASSVDGRINSPLHF.

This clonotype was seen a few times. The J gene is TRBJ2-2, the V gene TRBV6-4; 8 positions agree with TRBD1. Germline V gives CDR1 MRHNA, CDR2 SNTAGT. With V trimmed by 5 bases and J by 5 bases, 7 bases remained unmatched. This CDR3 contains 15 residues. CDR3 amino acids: CASSLDRGETGELFF. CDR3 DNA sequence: TGTGCCAGCAGTCTTGACAGGGGAGAGACCGGGGAGCTGTTTTTT.